Listed below are T cell receptor beta chains from one sample, sequenced in a study of blood T cell repertoires in COVID-19. Produced via immunoSEQ multiplex PCR; TCRdb's table is partial and in-frame only. The sample includes 290,000 or so clones, roughly 85% of them seen just once. Source material: peripheral blood. The receptors here all came from a middle-aged man with active or convalescent COVID-19. CDR3s include the opening cysteine and the closing phenylalanine or tryptophan. The order of the fields is CDR3 length, clone size, D gene, V gene, J gene, CDR3 protein, CDR3 DNA. D genes are given only for firm matches. Not all rows give a size; the values are once, few, many and, for expanded clones, a class.

cdr3_length: 12
clone_size: NA
d_call: NA
v_call: TRBV28
j_call: TRBJ1-2
cdr3_aa: CASSLPGHGYTF
cdr3_nt: TGTGCCAGCAGTTTGCCGGGACACGGATACACCTTC

cdr3_length: 15
clone_size: NA
d_call: TRBD1
v_call: TRBV7-2
j_call: TRBJ2-7
cdr3_aa: CASSPTGTENYEQYF
cdr3_nt: TGTGCCAGCAGCCCCACCGGGACAGAAAACTACGAGCAGTACTTC

cdr3_length: 14
clone_size: NA
d_call: NA
v_call: TRBV30
j_call: TRBJ1-2
cdr3_aa: CAWTLGAGVYGYTF
cdr3_nt: TGTGCCTGGACATTAGGTGCAGGGGTATATGGCTACACCTTC

cdr3_length: 13
clone_size: few
d_call: NA
v_call: TRBV30
j_call: TRBJ1-6
cdr3_aa: CAWKTHFYSPLHF
cdr3_nt: TGTGCCTGGAAGACACATTTCTATTCACCCCTCCACTTT

cdr3_length: 14
clone_size: NA
d_call: TRBD2
v_call: TRBV5-1
j_call: TRBJ2-7
cdr3_aa: CASSPGLAGPEQYF
cdr3_nt: TGCGCCAGCAGCCCGGGACTAGCGGGACCCGAGCAGTACTTC

cdr3_length: 12
clone_size: NA
d_call: NA
v_call: TRBV25-1
j_call: TRBJ2-2
cdr3_aa: CASSGGPGELFF
cdr3_nt: TGTGCCAGCAGTGGAGGGCCCGGGGAGCTGTTTTTT

cdr3_length: 14
clone_size: NA
d_call: TRBD2
v_call: TRBV27
j_call: TRBJ2-7
cdr3_aa: CASSLTGGGYEQYF
cdr3_nt: TGTGCCAGCAGTTTAACGGGAGGAGGTTACGAGCAGTACTTC

cdr3_length: 12
clone_size: NA
d_call: NA
v_call: TRBV2
j_call: TRBJ1-2
cdr3_aa: CASSVRQYGYTF
cdr3_nt: TGTGCCAGCAGTGTTAGACAGTATGGCTACACCTTC

cdr3_length: 15
clone_size: NA
d_call: NA
v_call: TRBV11-2
j_call: TRBJ2-2
cdr3_aa: CASSLRPADTGELFF
cdr3_nt: TGTGCCAGCAGCTTGAGGCCAGCGGACACCGGGGAGCTGTTTTTT

cdr3_length: 12
clone_size: NA
d_call: NA
v_call: TRBV6-6
j_call: TRBJ1-1
cdr3_aa: CASRALNTEAFF
cdr3_nt: TGTGCCAGCAGAGCGCTGAACACTGAAGCTTTCTTT

cdr3_length: 17
clone_size: NA
d_call: NA
v_call: TRBV3-1/TRBV3-2
j_call: TRBJ1-4
cdr3_aa: CASSRFAPGDLEEKLFF
cdr3_nt: TGTGCCAGCAGCCGCTTCGCCCCCGGGGATTTAGAAGAAAAACTGTTTTTT

cdr3_length: 16
clone_size: NA
d_call: NA
v_call: TRBV7-9
j_call: TRBJ2-1
cdr3_aa: CASSPSTASSYNEQFF
cdr3_nt: TGTGCCAGCAGCCCTTCGACAGCCAGCTCCTACAATGAGCAGTTCTTC

cdr3_length: 14
clone_size: NA
d_call: TRBD1
v_call: TRBV10-3
j_call: TRBJ2-7
cdr3_aa: CAISVRQGAYEQYF
cdr3_nt: TGTGCCATCAGTGTCCGACAGGGAGCCTACGAGCAGTACTTC

cdr3_length: 14
clone_size: NA
d_call: NA
v_call: TRBV7-3
j_call: TRBJ2-2
cdr3_aa: CASSPPGSTGELFF
cdr3_nt: TGTGCCAGCAGCCCCCCGGGGTCCACCGGGGAGCTGTTTTTT

cdr3_length: 15
clone_size: once
d_call: NA
v_call: TRBV13
j_call: TRBJ2-1
cdr3_aa: CASSKASTLSDEQFF
cdr3_nt: TGTGCCAGCAGCAAAGCATCAACTTTATCCGATGAGCAGTTCTTC

cdr3_length: 14
clone_size: NA
d_call: TRBD2
v_call: TRBV19
j_call: TRBJ2-7
cdr3_aa: CASSTGGRTYEQYF
cdr3_nt: TGTGCCAGTAGTACCGGGGGGAGGACCTACGAGCAGTACTTC

cdr3_length: 15
clone_size: few
d_call: TRBD2
v_call: TRBV30
j_call: TRBJ2-3
cdr3_aa: CAGTSGRPSTDTQYF
cdr3_nt: TGTGCCGGGACTAGCGGGAGGCCTAGCACAGATACGCAGTATTTT

cdr3_length: 14
clone_size: NA
d_call: TRBD1
v_call: TRBV27
j_call: TRBJ2-7
cdr3_aa: CASRRGQGAYEQYF
cdr3_nt: TGTGCCAGCAGGCGGGGACAGGGGGCCTACGAGCAGTACTTC

cdr3_length: 14
clone_size: few
d_call: NA
v_call: TRBV2
j_call: TRBJ2-5
cdr3_aa: CASRGSTFQETQYF
cdr3_nt: TGTGCCAGCAGGGGCTCTACGTTCCAAGAGACCCAGTACTTC

cdr3_length: 12
clone_size: NA
d_call: NA
v_call: TRBV10-3
j_call: TRBJ1-5
cdr3_aa: CAIGEGTRPQHF
cdr3_nt: TGTGCCATCGGGGAGGGCACTAGGCCCCAGCATTTT

cdr3_length: 16
clone_size: once
d_call: TRBD1
v_call: TRBV7-9
j_call: TRBJ1-2
cdr3_aa: CASSSPGQSSNYGYTF
cdr3_nt: TGTGCCAGCAGCTCACCGGGACAGAGCAGCAACTATGGCTACACCTTC

cdr3_length: 14
clone_size: once
d_call: NA
v_call: TRBV18
j_call: TRBJ2-5
cdr3_aa: CASSPLPGLETQYF
cdr3_nt: TGTGCCAGCTCACCCTTACCGGGACTAGAGACCCAGTACTTC

cdr3_length: 18
clone_size: NA
d_call: NA
v_call: TRBV24-1
j_call: TRBJ1-3
cdr3_aa: CATSDLCHPLGGENTIYF
cdr3_nt: TGTGCCACCAGTGATTTGTGCCACCCCCTCGGGGGGGAAAACACCATATATTTT

cdr3_length: 16
clone_size: few
d_call: TRBD2
v_call: TRBV5-1
j_call: TRBJ2-1
cdr3_aa: CASSLKAGPPNNEQFF
cdr3_nt: TGCGCCAGCAGCTTGAAAGCGGGACCCCCCAACAATGAGCAGTTCTTC

cdr3_length: 12
clone_size: NA
d_call: NA
v_call: TRBV2
j_call: TRBJ1-4
cdr3_aa: CASSWQGEKLFF
cdr3_nt: TGTGCCAGCAGCTGGCAGGGGGAAAAACTGTTTTTT

cdr3_length: 14
clone_size: once
d_call: NA
v_call: TRBV5-1
j_call: TRBJ2-1
cdr3_aa: CASSDTAGYNEQFF
cdr3_nt: TGCGCCAGCAGCGACACAGCGGGTTACAATGAGCAGTTCTTC

cdr3_length: 13
clone_size: NA
d_call: TRBD1
v_call: TRBV11-2
j_call: TRBJ2-1
cdr3_aa: CAVQGSSYNEQFF
cdr3_nt: TGTGCCGTACAGGGGAGCTCCTACAATGAGCAGTTCTTC

cdr3_length: 12
clone_size: NA
d_call: NA
v_call: TRBV18
j_call: TRBJ2-3
cdr3_aa: CASTDNTDTQYF
cdr3_nt: TGTGCCAGCACAGATAACACAGATACGCAGTATTTT

cdr3_length: 13
clone_size: NA
d_call: NA
v_call: TRBV28
j_call: TRBJ1-3
cdr3_aa: CASSEQKGNTIYF
cdr3_nt: TGTGCCAGCAGCGAACAAAAAGGAAACACCATATATTTT

cdr3_length: 14
clone_size: NA
d_call: TRBD2
v_call: TRBV7-3
j_call: TRBJ2-5
cdr3_aa: CASSSGGRGETQYF
cdr3_nt: TGTGCCAGCAGCTCCGGGGGGAGAGGGGAGACCCAGTACTTC

cdr3_length: 16
clone_size: NA
d_call: NA
v_call: TRBV23-1
j_call: TRBJ2-1
cdr3_aa: CASSQLRTDFGDEQFF
cdr3_nt: TGCGCCAGCAGTCAACTCCGTACAGACTTCGGGGATGAGCAGTTCTTC

cdr3_length: 15
clone_size: NA
d_call: TRBD1
v_call: TRBV5-6
j_call: TRBJ1-5
cdr3_aa: CASSYGYRGDQPQHF
cdr3_nt: TGTGCCAGCAGCTACGGATACAGGGGTGATCAGCCCCAGCATTTT

cdr3_length: 15
clone_size: NA
d_call: TRBD1
v_call: TRBV28
j_call: TRBJ1-6
cdr3_aa: CASSRQGLPNSPLHF
cdr3_nt: TGTGCCAGCAGTCGACAGGGGTTACCGAATTCACCCCTCCACTTT

cdr3_length: 12
clone_size: NA
d_call: TRBD1
v_call: TRBV29-1
j_call: TRBJ1-2
cdr3_aa: CSVVGGDYGYTF
cdr3_nt: TGCAGCGTTGTAGGGGGCGACTATGGCTACACCTTC

cdr3_length: 15
clone_size: NA
d_call: TRBD1
v_call: TRBV6-5
j_call: TRBJ1-2
cdr3_aa: CATKTGGISNYGYTF
cdr3_nt: TGTGCCACAAAGACAGGGGGCATTTCTAACTATGGCTACACCTTC

cdr3_length: 15
clone_size: NA
d_call: TRBD1
v_call: TRBV2
j_call: TRBJ2-3
cdr3_aa: CASSEQGVDTDTQYF
cdr3_nt: TGTGCCAGCAGTGAACAGGGGGTGGACACAGATACGCAGTATTTT

cdr3_length: 16
clone_size: NA
d_call: NA
v_call: TRBV6-6
j_call: TRBJ1-4
cdr3_aa: CASSSGSRGVNEKLFF
cdr3_nt: TGTGCCAGCAGCTCAGGATCACGCGGGGTTAATGAAAAACTGTTTTTT

cdr3_length: 17
clone_size: NA
d_call: TRBD1
v_call: TRBV3-1/TRBV3-2
j_call: TRBJ1-1
cdr3_aa: CASSPFGKGAEDTEAFF
cdr3_nt: TGTGCCAGCAGCCCGTTCGGGAAGGGGGCTGAAGACACTGAAGCTTTCTTT

cdr3_length: 12
clone_size: once
d_call: NA
v_call: TRBV28
j_call: TRBJ2-1
cdr3_aa: CASRAGFREQFF
cdr3_nt: TGTGCCAGCAGGGCAGGGTTCAGGGAGCAGTTCTTC

cdr3_length: 15
clone_size: NA
d_call: TRBD1
v_call: TRBV3-1/TRBV3-2
j_call: TRBJ2-7
cdr3_aa: CASSQGTGGSYEQYF
cdr3_nt: TGTGCCAGCAGCCAGGGGACAGGGGGCTCCTACGAGCAGTACTTC

cdr3_length: 14
clone_size: NA
d_call: NA
v_call: TRBV19
j_call: TRBJ1-1
cdr3_aa: CASSVPGLNTEAFF
cdr3_nt: TGTGCCAGTAGTGTCCCAGGCCTGAACACTGAAGCTTTCTTT

cdr3_length: 17
clone_size: NA
d_call: TRBD2
v_call: TRBV6-4
j_call: TRBJ2-7
cdr3_aa: CASSGNMTMQVGRDKYF
cdr3_nt: TGTGCCAGCAGTGGGAACATGACTATGCAGGTCGGGAGGGATAAATACTTC

cdr3_length: 14
clone_size: NA
d_call: NA
v_call: TRBV12-5
j_call: TRBJ1-4
cdr3_aa: CASGPGTPNEKLFF
cdr3_nt: TGTGCTAGTGGTCCCGGGACACCTAATGAAAAACTGTTTTTT

cdr3_length: 15
clone_size: NA
d_call: TRBD1
v_call: TRBV5-1
j_call: TRBJ1-3
cdr3_aa: CASSARTGGGNTIYF
cdr3_nt: TGCGCCAGCAGCGCGCGAACAGGGGGTGGAAACACCATATATTTT

cdr3_length: 17
clone_size: NA
d_call: TRBD1
v_call: TRBV4-1
j_call: TRBJ2-1
cdr3_aa: CASSQDPTGTGNNEQFF
cdr3_nt: TGCGCCAGCAGCCAAGATCCCACAGGGACAGGCAACAATGAGCAGTTCTTC

cdr3_length: 13
clone_size: NA
d_call: TRBD1
v_call: TRBV11-2
j_call: TRBJ1-6
cdr3_aa: CASSSGGDSPLHF
cdr3_nt: TGTGCCAGCAGCTCAGGGGGCGATTCACCCCTCCACTTT

cdr3_length: 15
clone_size: NA
d_call: TRBD1
v_call: TRBV5-6
j_call: TRBJ2-7
cdr3_aa: CASSLRATGRWEQYF
cdr3_nt: TGTGCCAGCAGCTTGCGGGCGACAGGGCGCTGGGAGCAGTACTTC

cdr3_length: 14
clone_size: once
d_call: TRBD1
v_call: TRBV6-2/TRBV6-3
j_call: TRBJ1-2
cdr3_aa: CASSPTGGNYGYTF
cdr3_nt: TGTGCCAGCAGTCCCACAGGGGGCAACTATGGCTACACCTTC

cdr3_length: 16
clone_size: NA
d_call: NA
v_call: TRBV7-3
j_call: TRBJ1-2
cdr3_aa: CASSSPRYSRNYGYTF
cdr3_nt: TGTGCCAGCAGCTCGCCCAGGTACAGTAGAAACTATGGCTACACCTTC

cdr3_length: 15
clone_size: NA
d_call: TRBD1
v_call: TRBV4-3
j_call: TRBJ2-3
cdr3_aa: CASSQDRTGHDTQYF
cdr3_nt: TGCGCCAGCAGCCAAGATCGGACAGGGCACGATACGCAGTATTTT